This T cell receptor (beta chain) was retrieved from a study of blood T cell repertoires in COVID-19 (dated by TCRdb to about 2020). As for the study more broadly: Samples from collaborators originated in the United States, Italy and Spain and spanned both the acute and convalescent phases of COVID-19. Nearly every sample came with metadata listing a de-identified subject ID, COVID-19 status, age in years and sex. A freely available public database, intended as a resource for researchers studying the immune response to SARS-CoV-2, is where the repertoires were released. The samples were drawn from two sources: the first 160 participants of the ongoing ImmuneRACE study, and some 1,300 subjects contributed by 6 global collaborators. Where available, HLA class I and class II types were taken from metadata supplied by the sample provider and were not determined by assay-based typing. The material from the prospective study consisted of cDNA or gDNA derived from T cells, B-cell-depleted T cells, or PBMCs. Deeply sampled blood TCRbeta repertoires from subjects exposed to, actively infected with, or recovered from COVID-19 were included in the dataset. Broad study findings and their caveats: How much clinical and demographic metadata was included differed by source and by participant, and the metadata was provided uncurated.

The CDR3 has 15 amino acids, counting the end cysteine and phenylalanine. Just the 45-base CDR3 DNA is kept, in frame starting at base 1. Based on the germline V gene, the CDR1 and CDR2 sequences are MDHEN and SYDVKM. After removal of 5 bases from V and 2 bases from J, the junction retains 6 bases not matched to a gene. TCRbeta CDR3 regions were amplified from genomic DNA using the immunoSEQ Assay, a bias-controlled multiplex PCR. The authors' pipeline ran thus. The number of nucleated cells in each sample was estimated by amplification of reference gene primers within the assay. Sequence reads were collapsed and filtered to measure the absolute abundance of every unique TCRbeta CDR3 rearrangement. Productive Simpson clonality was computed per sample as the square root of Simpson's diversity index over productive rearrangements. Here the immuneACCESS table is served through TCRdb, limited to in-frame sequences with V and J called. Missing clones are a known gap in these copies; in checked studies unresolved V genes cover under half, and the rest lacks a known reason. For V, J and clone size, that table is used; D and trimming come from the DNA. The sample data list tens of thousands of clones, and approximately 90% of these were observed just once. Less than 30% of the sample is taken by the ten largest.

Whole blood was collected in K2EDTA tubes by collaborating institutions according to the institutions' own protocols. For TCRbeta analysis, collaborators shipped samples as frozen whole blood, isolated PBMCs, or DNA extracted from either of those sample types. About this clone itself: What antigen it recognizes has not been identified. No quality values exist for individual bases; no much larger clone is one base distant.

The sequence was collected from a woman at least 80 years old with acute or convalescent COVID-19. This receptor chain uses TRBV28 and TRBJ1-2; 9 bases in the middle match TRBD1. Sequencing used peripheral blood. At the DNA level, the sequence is TGTGCCAGCAGTGCCCCGGACAGGGGAAACTATGGCTACACCTTC. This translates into CASSAPDRGNYGYTF.